This T cell receptor (beta chain) was obtained from a study of cytomegalovirus exposure and HLA in healthy donors. Whole-study context: Most donors, around 81% of 398 genotyped, fell in the Caucasian-associated ancestry cluster.

13 Jbeta primers and 60 Vbeta primers were used for the PCR. Repertoires were generated with immunoSEQ multiplex PCR, while TCRdb's copy carries only in-frame clones and drops some. The table includes 130,000 to 150,000 clones, 70% to 85% detected once. V lost 5 bases to trimming and J lost 4 bases; unmatched junction nucleotides: 7. Per germline, CDR1 SEHNR and CDR2 FQNEAQ (reference sequence). CDR3 length equals 16 residues. The sequence was obtained from a woman between 55 and 75 years old in good health and CMV-seropositive. The rearrangement joins TRBV7-9 to TRBJ2-6; 8 bases fit TRBD1. The sample was PBMCs. CDR3 DNA sequence: TGTGCCAGCAGCCGATCAGGGGGCGGCGGGGCCAACGTCCTGACTTTC. Amino acid sequence: CASSRSGGGGANVLTF.